Sequencing of this T cell receptor (beta chain) was carried out in a study of vaccination and CD4 T cells after COVID-19. The CDR3 length is 13 residues. The ends lost 8 bases at V and 7 bases at J; junction bases unmatched: 7. Germline V CDR1 and CDR2: MNHNS, SASEGT. At the Johns Hopkins FTIC core, DNA taken from cultured CD4+ T cells was sequenced by way of the Oncomine TCR Beta short-read assay. TCRdb re-called the PCR reads through MiXCR, storing one row per CDR3 protein. This sample has 2,700 or so distinct CDR3 sequences; 25% to 30% occur once, and the top ten carry roughly 27%. By sample fraction, this clonotype is large. Its antigen is undetermined. Indicated treatment: roughly ten-day PBMC culture with coronavirus spike peptide pools or control peptides (ViraFEST assay).

The clonotype comes from a human donor who had recovered from COVID-19. Here the sequenced sample was CD4+ T cells from blood, cultured in vitro, taken after SARS-CoV-2 vaccination. The J gene is TRBJ1-2, the V gene TRBV6-1; 10 bases map to TRBD1. In nucleotides, the CDR3 is TGTGCCAGCGGACCGACAGGGGGCTTTGGCTACACCTTC. Amino acids: CASGPTGGFGYTF.